This paragraph covers one T cell receptor beta chain sequence. This entry belongs to a study of blood T cell repertoires in COVID-19. Study-wide background: Sources were T cells, B-cell-depleted T cells, or PBMCs; the material itself was cDNA or gDNA.

Authors' data handling: Estimation of nucleated cell counts was performed using reference gene primer amplification. TCRdb's copy holds only in-frame clones and misses some; the assay was immunoSEQ multiplex PCR. V and J calls and clone size are those listed in that table; D and trimming were worked out from the DNA. The sample consists of approximately 330,000 clones, 85% to 90% of them appearing once. The V segment lost 7 bases and the J segment 2 bases; nucleotides outside the gene matches: 16. The CDR3 covers 19 residues. Per the germline V gene, CDR1 is MNHEY and CDR2 is SMNVEV (reference sequence).

The chain joins TRBV27 to TRBJ1-5; TRBD1 matches 11 bases. Material for sequencing was peripheral blood. This TCR derives from a woman aged 35 to 49 with COVID-19, enrolled during active disease. The CDR3 region has the DNA TGTGCCAGCACGCCACGCGGGGGACAGGGGGTCATACGCAATCAGCCCCAGCATTTT. Its protein product is CASTPRGGQGVIRNQPQHF.